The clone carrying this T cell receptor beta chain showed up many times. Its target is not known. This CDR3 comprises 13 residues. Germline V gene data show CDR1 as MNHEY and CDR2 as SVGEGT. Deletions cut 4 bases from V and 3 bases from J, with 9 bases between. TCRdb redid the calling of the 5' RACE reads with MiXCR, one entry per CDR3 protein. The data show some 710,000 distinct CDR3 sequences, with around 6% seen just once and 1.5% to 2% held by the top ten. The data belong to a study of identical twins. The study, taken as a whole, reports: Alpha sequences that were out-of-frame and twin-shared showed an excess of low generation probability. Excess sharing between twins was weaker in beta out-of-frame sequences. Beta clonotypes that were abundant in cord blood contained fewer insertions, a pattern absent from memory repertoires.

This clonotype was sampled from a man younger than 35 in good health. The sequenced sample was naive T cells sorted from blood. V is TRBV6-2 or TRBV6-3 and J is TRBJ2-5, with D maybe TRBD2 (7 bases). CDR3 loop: CASSWGGEETQYF. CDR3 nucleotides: TGTGCCAGCAGTTGGGGGGGCGAAGAGACCCAGTACTTC.